This T cell receptor (beta chain) derives from a study of T-cell reconstitution after alpha-beta-depleted transplantation in children. Preparation of the TCRbeta library was carried out with unique molecular identifiers. TCRdb itself ran the PCR reads through MiXCR, one entry per CDR3 protein. The sample lists hundreds of thousands of distinct CDR3 sequences, 15% to 20% occurring once. In this sample, this clonotype turned up a few times. Trimming cost V 4 bases and J 0 bases, with 28 bases left between them. This CDR3 is 21 amino acids long. CDR1 is SGHTA and CDR2 is FQGTGA in the germline V gene. This clonotype was sampled from a human donor who donated a stem cell graft to a child with acute myeloid leukemia. The chain carries TRBV7-3 and TRBJ1-5; perhaps TRBD1 as D (5 bases). Sequenced here: PBMCs from the stem cell graft donor, sampled from the stem cell graft. CDR3 coding DNA: TGTGCCAGCAGCTCAATAACCGGTTTAGGGGCAGGAAAATATAGCAATCAGCCCCAGCATTTT. Translated, it gives CASSSITGLGAGKYSNQPQHF. The full variable domain, rest sourced from reference TRBV7-3 and TRBJ1-5, is GAGVSQTPSNKVTEKGKYVELRCDPISGHTALYWYRQSLGQGPEFLIYFQGTGAADDSGLPNDRFFAVRPEGSVSTLKIQRTERGDSAVYLCASSSITGLGAGKYSNQPQHFGDGTRLSIL.